The sequence of this T cell receptor (beta chain) was determined in a study of cytomegalovirus exposure and HLA in healthy donors. It was with 60 Vbeta and 13 Jbeta primers that the PCR ran. Repertoires were generated with immunoSEQ multiplex PCR, while TCRdb's copy carries only in-frame clones and drops some. The table has some 150,000 clones, more than 75% seen once; the top ten hold more than 10%. In the case of this clone: Its cognate antigen is unknown.

Each donor's status was that of a healthy bone marrow donor. Whole-study results and caveats: It was assumed in the presence/absence analyses that sequencing depth was roughly uniform across donors.

Germline CDR1 reads LGHNA; CDR2 reads YNFKEQ. This CDR3 has 17 amino acids. V lost 0 bases, J lost 0 bases, and 13 bases lay in between. What was sequenced was PBMCs. The rearrangement joins TRBV4-2 to TRBJ2-3; D remains unclear. This receptor was identified in a young man in good health and CMV-seropositive. The CDR3 sequence: CASSQDFHIPSTDTQYF. The DNA for the CDR3 is TGTGCCAGCAGCCAAGATTTTCACATACCTAGCACAGATACGCAGTATTTT.